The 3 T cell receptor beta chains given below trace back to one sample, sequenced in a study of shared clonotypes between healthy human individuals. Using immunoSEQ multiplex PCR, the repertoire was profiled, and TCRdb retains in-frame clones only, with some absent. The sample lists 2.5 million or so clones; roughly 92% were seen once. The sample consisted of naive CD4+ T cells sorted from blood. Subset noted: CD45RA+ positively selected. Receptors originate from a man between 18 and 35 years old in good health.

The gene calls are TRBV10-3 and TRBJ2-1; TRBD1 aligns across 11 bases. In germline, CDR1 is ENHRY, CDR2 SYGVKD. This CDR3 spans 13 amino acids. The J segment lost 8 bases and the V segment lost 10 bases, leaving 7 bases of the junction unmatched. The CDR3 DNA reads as TGTGCCAGCACCGGGACAGGGGGAGATGAGCAGTTCTTC. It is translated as CASTGTGGDEQFF.

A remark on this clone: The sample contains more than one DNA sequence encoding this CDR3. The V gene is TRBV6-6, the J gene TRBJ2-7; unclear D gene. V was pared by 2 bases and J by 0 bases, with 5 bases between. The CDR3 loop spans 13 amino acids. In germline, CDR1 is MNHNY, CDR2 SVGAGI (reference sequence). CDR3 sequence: CASSYLHSYEQYF. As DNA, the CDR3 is TGTGCCAGCAGTTACCTGCACTCCTACGAGCAGTACTTC.

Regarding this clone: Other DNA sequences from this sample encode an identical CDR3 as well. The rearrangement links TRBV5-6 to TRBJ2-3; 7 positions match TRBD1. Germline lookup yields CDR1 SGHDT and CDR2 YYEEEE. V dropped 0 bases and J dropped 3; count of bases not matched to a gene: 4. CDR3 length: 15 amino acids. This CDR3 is CASSLAGRGTDTQYF. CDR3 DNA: TGTGCCAGCAGCTTGGCTGGCAGGGGGACAGATACGCAGTATTTT.